A single T cell receptor (beta chain) is shown here with its context. Its matching antigen is unknown. The entry originates in a study of OX40 agonist ivuxolimab in advanced cancers. Study information: Past anti-PD-1, anti-PD-L1 or anti-CTLA-4 therapy was accepted, and roughly 38% had received some.

The repertoire was sequenced with immunoSEQ multiplex PCR; TCRdb's copy has only in-frame clones and lacks some. The sample carries about 59,000 clones, about 80% recorded once. CDR1 and CDR2 from the germline V gene are MNHEY and SMNVEV (reference sequence). The CDR3 length is 14 residues. V lost 2 bases to trimming and J lost 1 base, with 8 bases between them. Study-wide results and caveats: Low normalized T-cell clonal expansion also characterized some of the nonresponders. Blood T cells, both CD4+ and CD8+, expanded clonally by week 6 at 0.1 to 3.0 mg/kg. There were, on average, more expanded clones in CD8+ T cells than in CD4+.

The chain combines TRBV27 with TRBJ2-5, with a possible D match to TRBD2 (7 bases). The clonotype was recovered from an adult with an advanced solid tumor such as melanoma, head and neck, liver or kidney cancer. This material consisted of CD4+ or CD8+ T cells sorted from blood, taken in a trial of the OX40 agonist ivuxolimab. Here the CDR3 DNA reads TGTGCCAGCAGTTTAGCGGGGGCCCAAGAGACCCAGTACTTC. Protein: CASSLAGAQETQYF.